The 16 T cell receptor beta chains presented below share a single source sample, sequenced in a study of blood T cells in healthy people across ages (dated by TCRdb to the mid-2010s). Library construction relied on 5' RACE. Reads for this sample came from an Illumina HiSeq 2500. A second roughly 6 to 12 cycle PCR used a sample-barcoded 5' primer and a J-beta primer mix. Using fastp at Q25 and MiXCR, TCRdb reprocessed the public reads and kept productive beta chains. Rows merge per CDR3 protein into single entries with the most common DNA and genes. In all, the sample holds about 1.8 million distinct CDR3 sequences, and roughly 52% of those were seen once. Of the sample, more than 2% falls within the top ten clones. Sequences were obtained from blood. Source of these receptors: a woman aged 40 to 50 in good health.

The V gene is TRBV7-6, the J gene TRBJ2-5; D uncertain. The CDR3 runs 14 residues. The V gene's germline CDR1 is SGHVS and CDR2 FNYEAQ. The ends were cut back, 1 base at V and 5 bases at J, with 11 bases in the middle. The CDR3 nucleotides are TGTGCCAGCAGCTTAGGTGCGATATGGGAGACCCAGTACTTC. It translates to CASSLGAIWETQYF.

The rearrangement joins TRBV20-1 to TRBJ2-1, with a weak D call TRBD2 (7 bases). Trimming shortened V by 6 bases and J by 4 bases, and 16 bases separated the two germline ends. The CDR3 has 14 amino acids. Germline CDR1 is DFQATT and CDR2 is SNEGSKA (reference sequence). CDR3 sequence: CSAPRGGVYNEQFF. CDR3 coding DNA: TGCAGTGCCCCGAGAGGGGGGGTATACAATGAGCAGTTCTTC.

Written as DNA, the CDR3 is TGTGCCAGCAGTTACTCCGGGGTAGAGACCCAGTACTTC. Amino acid sequence: CASSYSGVETQYF. This chain connects TRBV6-5 to TRBJ2-5, with a possible D match to TRBD2 (5 bases). This CDR3 has 13 residues. Germline CDR1 is MNHEY and CDR2 is SVGAGI. V lost 0 bases to trimming and J lost 4 bases, with 6 bases between them.

The rearrangement joins TRBV4-2 to TRBJ2-3; TRBD2 aligns across 12 bases. The V gene end was trimmed by 0 bases and the J gene end by 3 bases; junction bases not matched to a gene: 7. Germline assignment: CDR1 LGHNA and CDR2 YNFKEQ. The CDR3 contains 18 residues. The CDR3: CASSQDLAGGPSTDTQYF. DNA of the CDR3: TGTGCCAGCAGCCAAGACCTAGCGGGGGGGCCGAGTACAGATACGCAGTATTTT.

The chain links TRBV10-3 to TRBJ1-5; D is undetermined. The CDR3 extends over 14 amino acids. Looked up from germline, CDR1 is ENHRY and CDR2 is SYGVKD. Trimming shortened V by 2 bases and J by 3 bases, and 8 bases separated the two germline ends. Written as DNA, the CDR3 is TGTGCCATCAGTGAGCCTGGAGACAATCAGCCCCAGCATTTT. It translates to CAISEPGDNQPQHF.

The chain is built from TRBV5-1 and TRBJ2-1, with 10 positions matching TRBD2. The J segment lost 3 bases and the V segment lost 0 bases, leaving 6 bases of the junction unmatched. The CDR3 totals 17 residues. Germline assignment: CDR1 SGHRS and CDR2 YFSETQ. CDR3 nucleotide sequence: TGCGCCAGCAGCTTGGTGGCTAGCGGGGGCCGCTACAATGAGCAGTTCTTC. It translates to CASSLVASGGRYNEQFF.

The rearrangement uses TRBV6-2 or TRBV6-3 and TRBJ1-1, with no clear D. Germline CDR1 MNHEY, CDR2 SVGEGT. This CDR3 spans 12 amino acids. V lost 8 bases and J 1 base, leaving 8 bases between the germline ends. CDR3 nucleotides: TGTGCCAGCCCCTGGGGGAACACTGAAGCTTTCTTT. Its translation: CASPWGNTEAFF.

This chain uses TRBV7-9 with TRBJ1-1; no reliable D call. CDR1 and CDR2 from the germline V gene are SEHNR and FQNEAQ (reference sequence). Trimming stripped 5 bases from V and 0 bases from J, with 16 bases between. The CDR3 is made up of 16 amino acids. The CDR3 spells CASSRPLGPLNTEAFF. DNA of the CDR3: TGTGCCAGCAGCCGACCCCTGGGTCCTTTGAACACTGAAGCTTTCTTT.

V is TRBV11-2 and J is TRBJ1-1, with D tentatively TRBD1 (5 bases). V was cut by 5 bases and J by 6 bases, with 19 bases left in between. The CDR3 sequence is 15 residues long. Germline assignment: CDR1 SGHAT and CDR2 FQNNGV. This CDR3 is CASSPVHRAGPEAFF. The CDR3 bases are TGTGCCAGCAGCCCCGTCCACAGAGCAGGGCCTGAAGCTTTCTTT.

CDR3: CASTSGLTEQFF. The CDR3 DNA follows: TGTGCCAGTACCTCGGGACTAACTGAGCAGTTCTTC. V is TRBV19 and J is TRBJ2-1; TRBD2 agrees at 7 bases. The germline V gene encodes CDR1 LNHDA and CDR2 SQIVND (reference sequence). The V gene end was trimmed by 7 bases and the J gene end by 9 bases; junction bases not matched to a gene: 6. This CDR3 has 12 residues.

The chain employs TRBV4-2 and TRBJ2-3; 10 bases match TRBD2. The CDR3 is 18 residues long. CDR1 and CDR2 (germline): LGHNA, YNFKEQ. V lost 0 bases and J lost 0; bases outside the gene matches: 6. CDR3: CASSQDFSGGPSTDTQYF. The CDR3 nucleotides read TGTGCCAGCAGCCAAGATTTTAGCGGGGGGCCCAGCACAGATACGCAGTATTTT.

This rearrangement joins TRBV6-6 to TRBJ1-4; D is uncertain. The CDR3 covers 15 residues. The germline CDR1 and CDR2 sequences are MNHNY and SVGAGI (reference sequence). The V gene lost 4 bases and the J gene lost 8 bases, with 17 bases spanning the gap. The CDR3 coding sequence is TGTGCCAGCAGTTCCCCGACTCGGCGAGACGAAAAACTGTTTTTT. Its translation: CASSSPTRRDEKLFF.

This clonotype has only a few counts. The rearrangement links TRBV6-5 to TRBJ1-2; the match to TRBD1 covers 7 bases. V gave up 5 bases and J gave up 2 bases; unmatched junction bases: 8. Per the germline V gene, CDR1 is MNHEY and CDR2 is SVGAGI. The CDR3 length is 15 residues. The CDR3 here is CASSTDREGNYGYTF. The CDR3 region has the DNA TGTGCCAGCAGTACCGACAGGGAGGGGAACTATGGCTACACCTTC.

This clonotype showed up many times. This rearrangement joins TRBV29-1 to TRBJ2-4; a possible D gene is TRBD1 (5 bases). Between the trimmed V and J ends, which lost 3 bases and 1 base, there was a span of 7 bases. CDR1 is SQVTM and CDR2 is ANQGSEA in the germline V gene. CDR3 length: 13 amino acids. The CDR3 loop is CSVEPGAKNIQYF. DNA of the CDR3: TGCAGCGTTGAGCCAGGGGCCAAAAACATTCAGTACTTC. The variable domain in full, with the rest retrieved from reference TRBV29-1 and TRBJ2-4, is SAVISQKPSRDICQRGTSLTIQCQVDSQVTMMFWYRQQPGQSLTLIATANQGSEATYESGFVIDKFPISRPNLTFSTLTVSNMSPEDSSIYLCSVEPGAKNIQYFGAGTRLSVL.

This clonotype was seen a handful of times. The rearrangement links TRBV20-1 to TRBJ1-2, with unresolved D. Trimming cost V 4 bases and J 1 base, with 7 bases left between them. Per germline, CDR1 DFQATT and CDR2 SNEGSKA (reference sequence). There are 12 residues in the CDR3. This CDR3 is CSATSHNYGYTF. As DNA, the CDR3 is TGCAGTGCTACCTCCCATAACTATGGCTACACCTTC.

As concerns this clonotype: One end of the junction is discordant with germline, which a read error may explain. The rearrangement uses TRBV9 and TRBJ2-1; a possible D gene is TRBD1 (5 bases). The CDR3 is made up of 15 amino acids. Germline CDR1 and CDR2: SGDLS and YYNGEE. CDR3 nucleotide sequence: TGTGCCAGCAGCGCCCGAAAGGACATAAACAATGAGCGGTTCTTC. It codes for CASSARKDINNERFF.